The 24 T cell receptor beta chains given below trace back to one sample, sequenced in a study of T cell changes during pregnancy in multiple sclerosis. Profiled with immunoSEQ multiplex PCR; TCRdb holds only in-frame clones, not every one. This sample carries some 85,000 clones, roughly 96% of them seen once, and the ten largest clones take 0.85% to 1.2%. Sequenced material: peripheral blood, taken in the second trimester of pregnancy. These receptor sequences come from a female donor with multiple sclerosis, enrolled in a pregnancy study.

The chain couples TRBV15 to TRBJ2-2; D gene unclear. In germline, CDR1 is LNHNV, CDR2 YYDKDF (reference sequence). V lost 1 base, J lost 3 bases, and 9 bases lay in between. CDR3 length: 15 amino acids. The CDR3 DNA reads TGTGCCACCAGCAGAGTTGGCACCGACACCGGGGAGCTGTTTTTT. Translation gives CATSRVGTDTGELFF.

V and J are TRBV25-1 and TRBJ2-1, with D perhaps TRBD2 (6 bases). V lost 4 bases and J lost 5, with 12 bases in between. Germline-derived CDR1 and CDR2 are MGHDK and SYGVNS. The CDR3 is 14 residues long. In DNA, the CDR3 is TGTGCCAGCAGTGGGCGGGACGATCACAATGAGCAGTTCTTC. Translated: CASSGRDDHNEQFF.

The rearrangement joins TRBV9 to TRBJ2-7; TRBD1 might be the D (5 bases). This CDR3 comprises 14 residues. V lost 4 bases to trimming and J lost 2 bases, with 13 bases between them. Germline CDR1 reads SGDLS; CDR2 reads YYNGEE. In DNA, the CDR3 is TGTGCCAGCAGCCCCGGTAGGGGTCCCTACGAGCAGTACTTC. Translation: CASSPGRGPYEQYF.

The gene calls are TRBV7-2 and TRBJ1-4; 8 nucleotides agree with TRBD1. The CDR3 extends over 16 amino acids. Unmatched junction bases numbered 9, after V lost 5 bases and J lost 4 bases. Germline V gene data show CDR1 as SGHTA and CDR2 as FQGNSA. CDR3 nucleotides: TGTGCCAGCAGCCCAGGGACAGGAGGGAATAATGAAAAACTGTTTTTT. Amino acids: CASSPGTGGNNEKLFF.

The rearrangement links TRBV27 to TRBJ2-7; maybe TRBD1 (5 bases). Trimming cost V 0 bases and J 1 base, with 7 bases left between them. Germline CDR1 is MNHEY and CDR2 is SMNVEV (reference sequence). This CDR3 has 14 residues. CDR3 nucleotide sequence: TGTGCCAGCAGTTTATCGACAGCGTCCTACGAGCAGTACTTC. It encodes CASSLSTASYEQYF.

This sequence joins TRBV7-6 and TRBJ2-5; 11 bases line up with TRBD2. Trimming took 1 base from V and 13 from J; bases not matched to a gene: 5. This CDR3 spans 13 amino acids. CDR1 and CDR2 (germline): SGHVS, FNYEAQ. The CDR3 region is CASSLELAGEPYF. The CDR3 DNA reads TGTGCCAGCAGCTTAGAACTAGCGGGAGAGCCGTACTTC.

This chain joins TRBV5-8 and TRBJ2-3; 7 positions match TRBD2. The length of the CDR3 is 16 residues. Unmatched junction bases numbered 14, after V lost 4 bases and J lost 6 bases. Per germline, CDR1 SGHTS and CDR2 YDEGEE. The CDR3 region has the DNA TGTGCCAGCAGCCGGAGGGCTAGCGGACTGAGGGATACGCAGTATTTT. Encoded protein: CASSRRASGLRDTQYF.

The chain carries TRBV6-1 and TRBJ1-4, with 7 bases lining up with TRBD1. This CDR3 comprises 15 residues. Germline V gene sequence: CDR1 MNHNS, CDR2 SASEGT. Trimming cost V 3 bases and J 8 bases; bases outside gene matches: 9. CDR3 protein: CASSDVNRGSEKLFF. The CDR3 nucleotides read TGTGCCAGCAGTGACGTGAACAGGGGATCCGAAAAACTGTTTTTT.

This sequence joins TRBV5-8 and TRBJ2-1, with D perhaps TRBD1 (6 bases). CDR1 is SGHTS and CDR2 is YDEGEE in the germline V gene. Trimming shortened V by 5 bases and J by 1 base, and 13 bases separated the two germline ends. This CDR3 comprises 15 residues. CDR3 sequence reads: CASRSPGASYNEQFF. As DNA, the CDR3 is TGTGCCAGCAGATCCCCAGGGGCTTCCTACAATGAGCAGTTCTTC. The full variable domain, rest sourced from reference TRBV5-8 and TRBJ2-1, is EAGVTQSPTHLIKTRGQQATLRCSPISGHTSVYWYQQALGLGLQFLLWYDEGEERNRGNFPPRFSGRQFPNYSSELNVNALELEDSALYLCASRSPGASYNEQFFGPGTRLTVL.

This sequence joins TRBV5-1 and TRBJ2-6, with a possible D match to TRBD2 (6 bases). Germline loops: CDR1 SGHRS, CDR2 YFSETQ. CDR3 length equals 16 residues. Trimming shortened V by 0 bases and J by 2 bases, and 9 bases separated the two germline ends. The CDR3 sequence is CASSLGGVAGANVLTF. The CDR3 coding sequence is TGCGCCAGCAGCTTGGGCGGGGTTGCTGGGGCCAACGTCCTGACTTTC.

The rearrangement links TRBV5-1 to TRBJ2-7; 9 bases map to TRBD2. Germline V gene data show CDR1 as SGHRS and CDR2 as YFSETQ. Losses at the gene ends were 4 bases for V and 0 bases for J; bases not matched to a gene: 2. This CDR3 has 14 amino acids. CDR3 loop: CASSISGSSYEQYF. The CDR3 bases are TGCGCCAGCAGCATTAGCGGGAGCTCCTACGAGCAGTACTTC.

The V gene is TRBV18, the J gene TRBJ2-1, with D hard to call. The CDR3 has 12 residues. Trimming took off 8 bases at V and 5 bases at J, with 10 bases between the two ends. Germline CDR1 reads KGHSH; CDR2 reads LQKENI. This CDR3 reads CASAELHNEQFF. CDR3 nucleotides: TGTGCCAGCGCCGAGCTACACAATGAGCAGTTCTTC. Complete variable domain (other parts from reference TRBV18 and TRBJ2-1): NAGVMQNPRHLVRRRGQEARLRCSPMKGHSHVYWYRQLPEEGLKFMVYLQKENIIDESGMPKERFSAEFPKEGPSILRIQQVVRGDSAAYFCASAELHNEQFFGPGTRLTVL.

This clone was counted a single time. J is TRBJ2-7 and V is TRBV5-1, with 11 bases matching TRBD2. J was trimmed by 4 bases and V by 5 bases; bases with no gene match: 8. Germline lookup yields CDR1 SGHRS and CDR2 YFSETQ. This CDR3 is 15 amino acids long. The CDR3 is CASRSSGRPYYEQYF. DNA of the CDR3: TGCGCCAGCAGGTCTAGCGGGAGGCCCTATTACGAGCAGTACTTC.

This CDR3 is CATKTGASYNEQFF. The CDR3 DNA reads TGTGCCACAAAGACAGGGGCCTCCTACAATGAGCAGTTCTTC. The V and J genes are TRBV27 and TRBJ2-1; 8 nucleotides agree with TRBD1. V gave up 10 bases and J gave up 0 bases; unmatched junction bases: 5. Germline V gives CDR1 MNHEY, CDR2 SMNVEV (reference sequence). The CDR3 sequence is 14 residues long.

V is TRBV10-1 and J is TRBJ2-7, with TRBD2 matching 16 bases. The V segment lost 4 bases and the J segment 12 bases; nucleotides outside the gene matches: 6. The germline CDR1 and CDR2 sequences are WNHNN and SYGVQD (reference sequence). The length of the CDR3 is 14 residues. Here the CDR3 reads CASSGGLAGGFLYF. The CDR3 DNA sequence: TGCGCCAGCAGTGGGGGACTAGCGGGAGGGTTCCTGTACTTC.

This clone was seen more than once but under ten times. CDR3 loop: CASSLVLGEGAEAFF. Here the CDR3 DNA reads TGCGCCAGCAGCTTGGTGTTGGGCGAAGGGGCTGAAGCTTTCTTT. V is TRBV5-1 and J is TRBJ1-1, with a possible D match to TRBD1 (5 bases). The V and J ends lost 0 bases and 6 bases respectively, with 15 bases between them. Per germline, CDR1 SGHRS and CDR2 YFSETQ. The CDR3 spans 15 residues.

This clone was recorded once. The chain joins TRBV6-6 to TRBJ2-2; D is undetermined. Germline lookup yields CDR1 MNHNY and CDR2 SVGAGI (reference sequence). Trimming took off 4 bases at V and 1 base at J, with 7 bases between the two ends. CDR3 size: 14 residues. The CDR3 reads CASSSKLNTGELFF. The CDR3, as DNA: TGTGCCAGCAGTTCCAAACTGAACACCGGGGAGCTGTTTTTT.

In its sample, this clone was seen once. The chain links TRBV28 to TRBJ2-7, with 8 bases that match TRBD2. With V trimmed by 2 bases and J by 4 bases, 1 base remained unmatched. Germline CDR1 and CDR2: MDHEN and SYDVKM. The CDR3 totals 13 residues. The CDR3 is CASSLTSGYEQYF. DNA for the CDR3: TGTGCCAGCAGTTTAACTAGCGGTTACGAGCAGTACTTC.

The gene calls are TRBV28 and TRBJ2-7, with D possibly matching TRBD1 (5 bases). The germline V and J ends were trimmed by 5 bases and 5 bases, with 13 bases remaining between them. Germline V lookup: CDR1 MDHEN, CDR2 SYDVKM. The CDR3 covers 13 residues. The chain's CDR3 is CASSIRGADEQYF. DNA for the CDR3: TGTGCCAGCAGTATAAGGGGTGCGGACGAGCAGTACTTC.

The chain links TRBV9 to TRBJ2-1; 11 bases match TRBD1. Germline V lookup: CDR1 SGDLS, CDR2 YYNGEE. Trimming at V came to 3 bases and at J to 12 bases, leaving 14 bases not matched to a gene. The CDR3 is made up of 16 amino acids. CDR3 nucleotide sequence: TGTGCCAGCAGCGCCTACCCCCGGGACAGGGGGTTTAGGCAGTTCTTC. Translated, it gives CASSAYPRDRGFRQFF.

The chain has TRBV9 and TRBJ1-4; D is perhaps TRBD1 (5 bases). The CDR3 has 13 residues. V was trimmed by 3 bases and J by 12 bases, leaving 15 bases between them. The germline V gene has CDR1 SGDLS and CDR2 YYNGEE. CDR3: CASSAGIGEELFF. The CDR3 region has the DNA TGTGCCAGCAGCGCAGGGATAGGGGAGGAACTGTTTTTT.

This CDR3 is CASSQDWSGRTDTQYF. The CDR3 coding sequence is TGTGCCAGCAGCCAAGATTGGAGCGGGAGAACAGATACGCAGTATTTT. The rearrangement joins TRBV4-2 to TRBJ2-3; TRBD2 matches at 8 bases. The CDR3 extends over 16 amino acids. The germline V gene has CDR1 LGHNA and CDR2 YNFKEQ. With 0 bases clipped from V and 3 bases from J, the junction kept 5 bases outside the gene matches.

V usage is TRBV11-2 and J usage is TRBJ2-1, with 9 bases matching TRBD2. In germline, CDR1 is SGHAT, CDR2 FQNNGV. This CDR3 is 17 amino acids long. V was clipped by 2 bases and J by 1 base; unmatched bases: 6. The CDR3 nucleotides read TGTGCCAGCAGCTTACTCCCAGCGGGAGGTTCCTACAATGAGCAGTTCTTC. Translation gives CASSLLPAGGSYNEQFF.

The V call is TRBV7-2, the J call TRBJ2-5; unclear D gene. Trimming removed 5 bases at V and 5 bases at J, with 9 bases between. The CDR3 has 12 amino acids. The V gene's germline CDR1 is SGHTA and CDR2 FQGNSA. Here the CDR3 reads CASSPPRETQYF. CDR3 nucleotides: TGTGCCAGCAGCCCCCCCAGGGAGACCCAGTACTTC.